The present T cell receptor beta chain was sequenced within a study of T cell responses to AZD1222 COVID-19 vaccine. Turning to the study itself: Second-dose schedules of about 4 or about 12 weeks were combined.

Study conclusions and caveats: CD4 TCRs covered the whole spike, strongest at regions 160-218 and 743-854. The study reported that nearly half of spike-specific TCRs target unmutated variant regions. White British people made up most donors, females outnumbered males, and clonal diversity was possibly underestimated.

Regarding this clone: Antigen specificity is unknown.

The CDR3 runs 14 residues. V shed 4 bases and J shed 3 bases, with 12 bases lying between them. Germline V gene data show CDR1 as MNHEY and CDR2 as SMNVEV (reference sequence). Profiling relied on immunoSEQ multiplex PCR, and the TCRdb table lists in-frame clones only, not all of them. The sample carries 150,000 or so clones, over 75% recorded once. The sample consisted of peripheral blood, taken on day 0 of AZD1222 vaccination. The chain employs TRBV27 and TRBJ1-2; D is perhaps TRBD1 (6 bases). The TCR sequence derives from an adult in good health. CDR3 protein: CASSSRQAYYGYTF. The CDR3 DNA sequence: TGTGCCAGCAGTTCCCGACAGGCCTACTATGGCTACACCTTC.